At least ten counts were recorded for the clone carrying this T cell receptor beta chain. Its antigen is as yet unknown. The TCR beta cDNA libraries carried unique molecular identifiers. From around 0.96 to 9.9 million T cells, 400,000 to 650,000 cDNA molecules were obtained. TCRdb fed the PCR reads into MiXCR, producing one record per CDR3 protein. The sample has just over 250,000 distinct CDR3 sequences, less than 40% seen once; the top ten hold 4% to 5.5%. The data are from a study of post-analysis software for immune sequencing data. Whole-study results and caveats: F measure clustering grouped samples strongly by preparation batch.

Source material: blood. The sequence derives from a girl aged 5-17 years with multiple sclerosis.

The CDR3 DNA sequence: TGTGCCAGCAGTTACGGATCTGGGGGCACAGATACGCAGTATTTT. Translation: CASSYGSGGTDTQYF. The V call is TRBV6-5, the J call TRBJ2-3, with unresolved D. Germline V gene sequence: CDR1 MNHEY, CDR2 SVGAGI. The V and J ends lost 2 bases and 1 base respectively, with 10 bases between them. The CDR3 length is 15 residues.